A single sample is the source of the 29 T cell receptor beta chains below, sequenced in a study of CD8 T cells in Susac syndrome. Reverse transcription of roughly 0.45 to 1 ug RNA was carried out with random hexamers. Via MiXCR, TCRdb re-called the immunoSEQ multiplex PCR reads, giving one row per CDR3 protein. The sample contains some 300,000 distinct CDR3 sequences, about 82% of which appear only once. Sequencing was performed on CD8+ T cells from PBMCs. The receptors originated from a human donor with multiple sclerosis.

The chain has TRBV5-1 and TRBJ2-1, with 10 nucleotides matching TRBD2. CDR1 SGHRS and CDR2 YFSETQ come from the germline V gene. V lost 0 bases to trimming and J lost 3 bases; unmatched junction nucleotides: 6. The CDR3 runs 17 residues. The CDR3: CASSLVLAGEYYNEQFF. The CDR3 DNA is TGCGCCAGCAGCTTGGTGCTAGCGGGAGAGTACTACAATGAGCAGTTCTTC.

CDR3 amino acids: CASSVGTTNEQFF. The CDR3 DNA reads TGTGCCAGCAGCGTTGGGACGACTAATGAGCAGTTCTTC. The chain recombines TRBV7-8 with TRBJ2-1; tentatively, D is TRBD1 or TRBD2 (5 bases each). V was trimmed by 5 bases and J by 7 bases, leaving 12 bases between them. This CDR3 comprises 13 residues. Germline V gene lookup returns CDR1 SGHVS and CDR2 FQNEAQ.

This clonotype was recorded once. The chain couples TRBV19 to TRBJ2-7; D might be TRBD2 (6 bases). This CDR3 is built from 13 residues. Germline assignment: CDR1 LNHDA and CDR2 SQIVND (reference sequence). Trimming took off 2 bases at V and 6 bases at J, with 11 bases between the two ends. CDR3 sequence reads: CASSIRTKTEQYF. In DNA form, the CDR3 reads TGTGCCAGTAGTATAAGGACTAAAACCGAGCAGTACTTC. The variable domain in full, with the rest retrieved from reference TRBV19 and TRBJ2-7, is DGGITQSPKYLFRKEGQNVTLSCEQNLNHDAMYWYRQDPGQGLRLIYYSQIVNDFQKGDIAEGYSVSREKKESFPLTVTSAQKNPTAFYLCASSIRTKTEQYFGPGTRLTVT.

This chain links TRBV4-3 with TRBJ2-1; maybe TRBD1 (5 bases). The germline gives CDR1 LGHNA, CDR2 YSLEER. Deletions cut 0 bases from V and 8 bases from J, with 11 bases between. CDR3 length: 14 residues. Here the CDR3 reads CASSQEGAGHEQFF. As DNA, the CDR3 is TGCGCCAGCAGCCAAGAAGGGGCAGGGCATGAGCAGTTCTTC.

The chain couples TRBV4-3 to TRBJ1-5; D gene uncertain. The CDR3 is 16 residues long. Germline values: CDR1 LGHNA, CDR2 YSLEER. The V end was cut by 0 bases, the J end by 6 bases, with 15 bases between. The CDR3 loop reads CASSQDIGPSGQPQHF. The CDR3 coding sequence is TGCGCCAGCAGCCAAGATATTGGTCCGTCAGGTCAGCCCCAGCATTTT.

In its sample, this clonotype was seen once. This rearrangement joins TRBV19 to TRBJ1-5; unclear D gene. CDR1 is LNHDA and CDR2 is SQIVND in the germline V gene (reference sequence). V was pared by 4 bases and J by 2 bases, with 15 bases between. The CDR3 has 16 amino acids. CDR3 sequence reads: CASSTTIGRRNQPQHF. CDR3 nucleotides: TGTGCCAGTAGTACCACTATCGGCAGACGCAATCAGCCCCAGCATTTT.

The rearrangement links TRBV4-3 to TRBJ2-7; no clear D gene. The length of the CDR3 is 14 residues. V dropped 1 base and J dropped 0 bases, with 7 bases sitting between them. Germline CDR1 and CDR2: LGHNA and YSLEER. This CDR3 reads CASSQVILSYEQYF. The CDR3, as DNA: TGCGCCAGCAGCCAAGTCATCCTCTCCTACGAGCAGTACTTC.

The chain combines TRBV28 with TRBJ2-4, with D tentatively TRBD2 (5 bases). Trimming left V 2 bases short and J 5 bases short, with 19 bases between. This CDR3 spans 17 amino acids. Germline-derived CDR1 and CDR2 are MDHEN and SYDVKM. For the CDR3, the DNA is TGTGCCAGCAGTTTAGTTGGAGGCCTTGAGGTTGAAAACATTCAGTACTTC. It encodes CASSLVGGLEVENIQYF.

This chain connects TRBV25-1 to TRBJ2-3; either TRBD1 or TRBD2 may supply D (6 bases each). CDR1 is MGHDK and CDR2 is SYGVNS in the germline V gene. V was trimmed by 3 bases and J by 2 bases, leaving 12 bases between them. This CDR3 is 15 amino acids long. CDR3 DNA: TGTGCCAGCAGTGACGGGGGCACTCACACAGATACGCAGTATTTT. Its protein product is CASSDGGTHTDTQYF.

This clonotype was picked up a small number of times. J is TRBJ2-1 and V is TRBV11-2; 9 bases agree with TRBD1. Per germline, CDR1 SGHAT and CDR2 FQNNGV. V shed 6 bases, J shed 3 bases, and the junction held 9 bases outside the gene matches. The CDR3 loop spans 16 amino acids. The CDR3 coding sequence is TGTGCCAGCAGACCTCCCGGGACAGGGAACTACAATGAGCAGTTCTTC. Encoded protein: CASRPPGTGNYNEQFF. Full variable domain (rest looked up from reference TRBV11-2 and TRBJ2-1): EAGVAQSPRYKIIEKRQSVAFWCNPISGHATLYWYQQILGQGPKLLIQFQNNGVVDDSQLPKDRFSAERLKGVDSTLKIQPAKLEDSAVYLCASRPPGTGNYNEQFFGPGTRLTVL.

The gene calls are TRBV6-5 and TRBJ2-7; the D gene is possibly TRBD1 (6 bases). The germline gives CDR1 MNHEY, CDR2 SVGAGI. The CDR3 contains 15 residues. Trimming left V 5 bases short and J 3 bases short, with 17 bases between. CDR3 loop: CASSLTGFDYYEQYF. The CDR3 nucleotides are TGTGCCAGCAGTCTTACAGGGTTCGATTACTACGAGCAGTACTTC.

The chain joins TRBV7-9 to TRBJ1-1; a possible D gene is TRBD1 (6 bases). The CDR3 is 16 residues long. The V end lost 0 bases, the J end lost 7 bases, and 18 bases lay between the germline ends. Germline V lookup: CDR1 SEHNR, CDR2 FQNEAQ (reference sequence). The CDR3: CASSLAPGAEFNEAFF. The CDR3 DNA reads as TGTGCCAGCAGCTTAGCCCCAGGGGCCGAGTTCAATGAAGCTTTCTTT.

CDR3: CASSQDHTGEVDEQYF. For the CDR3, the DNA is TGTGCCAGCAGCCAGGACCACACAGGGGAGGTCGACGAGCAGTACTTC. V is TRBV4-2 and J is TRBJ2-7; tentatively, D is TRBD1 (7 bases). Looked up from germline, CDR1 is LGHNA and CDR2 is YNFKEQ. This CDR3 is built from 16 residues. Trimming shortened V by 3 bases and J by 5 bases, and 20 bases separated the two germline ends.

In nucleotides, the CDR3 is TGCGCCAGCAGCCAAGAAGCCCACAGATATAGCAATCAGCCCCAGCATTTT. Its translation: CASSQEAHRYSNQPQHF. The chain carries TRBV4-3 and TRBJ1-5; D is unresolved. Trimming took 0 bases from V and 0 from J, leaving 12 bases between them. The CDR3 runs to 17 residues. The germline CDR1 and CDR2 sequences are LGHNA and YSLEER.

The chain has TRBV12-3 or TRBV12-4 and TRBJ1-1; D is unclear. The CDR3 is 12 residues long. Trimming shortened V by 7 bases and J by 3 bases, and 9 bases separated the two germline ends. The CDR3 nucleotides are TGTGCCAGCACCTACACGTACACTGAAGCTTTCTTT. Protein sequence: CASTYTYTEAFF.

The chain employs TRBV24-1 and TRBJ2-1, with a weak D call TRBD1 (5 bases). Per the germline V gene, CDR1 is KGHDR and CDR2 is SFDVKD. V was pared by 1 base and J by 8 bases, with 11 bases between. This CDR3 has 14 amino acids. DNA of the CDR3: TGTGCCACCAGTGATTTTGCCCACAGGTATGAGCAGTTCTTC. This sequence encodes CATSDFAHRYEQFF.

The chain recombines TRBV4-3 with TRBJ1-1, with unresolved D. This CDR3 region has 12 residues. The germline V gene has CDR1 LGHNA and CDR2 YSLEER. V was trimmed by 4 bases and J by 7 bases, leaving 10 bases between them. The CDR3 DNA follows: TGCGCCAGCAGCCGGGTGGGGTTTGAAGCTTTCTTT. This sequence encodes CASSRVGFEAFF.

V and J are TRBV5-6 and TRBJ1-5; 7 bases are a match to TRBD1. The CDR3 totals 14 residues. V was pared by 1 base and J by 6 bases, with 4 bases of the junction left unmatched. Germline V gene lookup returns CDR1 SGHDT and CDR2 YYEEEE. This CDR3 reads CASSLQQGSQPQHF. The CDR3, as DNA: TGTGCCAGCAGCTTGCAACAGGGGTCTCAGCCCCAGCATTTT. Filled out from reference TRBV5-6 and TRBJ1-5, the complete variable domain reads DAGVTQSPTHLIKTRGQQVTLRCSPKSGHDTVSWYQQALGQGPQFIFQYYEEEERQRGNFPDRFSGHQFPNYSSELNVNALLLGDSALYLCASSLQQGSQPQHFGDGTRLSIL.

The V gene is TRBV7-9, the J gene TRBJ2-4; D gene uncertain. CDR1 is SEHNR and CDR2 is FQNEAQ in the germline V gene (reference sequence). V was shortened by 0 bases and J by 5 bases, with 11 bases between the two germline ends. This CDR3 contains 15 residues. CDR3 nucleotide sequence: TGTGCCAGCAGCTTAGCGCAGGCCCTAGAAAACATTCAGTACTTC. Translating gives CASSLAQALENIQYF.

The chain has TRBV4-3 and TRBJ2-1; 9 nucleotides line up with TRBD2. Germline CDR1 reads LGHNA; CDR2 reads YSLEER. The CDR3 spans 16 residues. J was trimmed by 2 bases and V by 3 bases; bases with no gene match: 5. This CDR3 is CASSHSSGTAYNEQFF. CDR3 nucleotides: TGCGCCAGCAGCCACTCTAGCGGGACGGCCTACAATGAGCAGTTCTTC.

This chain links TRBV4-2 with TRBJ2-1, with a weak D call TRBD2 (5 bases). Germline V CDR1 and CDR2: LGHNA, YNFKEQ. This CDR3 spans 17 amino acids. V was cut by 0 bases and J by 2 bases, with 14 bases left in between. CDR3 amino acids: CASSQDLRSETYNEQFF. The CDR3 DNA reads TGTGCCAGCAGCCAAGATTTGCGTAGCGAGACCTACAATGAGCAGTTCTTC.

Here the CDR3 DNA reads TGTGCCAGCAGCCAAGAGCAGCTAGCGGGAGTCGGGGAGACCCAGTACTTC. The encoded protein is CASSQEQLAGVGETQYF. The chain recombines TRBV3-1 with TRBJ2-5; 10 nucleotides match TRBD2. With 0 bases clipped from V and 5 bases from J, the junction kept 9 bases outside the gene matches. Germline V gene lookup returns CDR1 LGHDT and CDR2 YNNKEL (reference sequence). This CDR3 region has 17 residues.

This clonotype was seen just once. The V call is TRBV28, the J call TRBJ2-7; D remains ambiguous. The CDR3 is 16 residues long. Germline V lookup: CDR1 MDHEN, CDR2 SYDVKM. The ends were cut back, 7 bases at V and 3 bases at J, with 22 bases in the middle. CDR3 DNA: TGTGCCAGCACTCCCCGAGGTTGGGTAGTCGACTACGAGCAGTACTTC. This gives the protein CASTPRGWVVDYEQYF.

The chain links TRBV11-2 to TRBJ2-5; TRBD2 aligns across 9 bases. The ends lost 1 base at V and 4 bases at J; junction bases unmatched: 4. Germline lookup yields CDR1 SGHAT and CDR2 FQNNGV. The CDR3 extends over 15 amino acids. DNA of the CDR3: TGTGCCAGCAGCTTAGCGGCTAGCGGGATAGAGACCCAGTACTTC. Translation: CASSLAASGIETQYF.

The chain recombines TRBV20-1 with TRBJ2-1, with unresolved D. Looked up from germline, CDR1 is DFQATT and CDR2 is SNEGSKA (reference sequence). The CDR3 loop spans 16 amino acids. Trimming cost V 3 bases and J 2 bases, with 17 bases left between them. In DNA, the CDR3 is TGCAGTGCTAGCGTCCCGGTCTCAGATACCTACAATGAGCAGTTCTTC. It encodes CSASVPVSDTYNEQFF.

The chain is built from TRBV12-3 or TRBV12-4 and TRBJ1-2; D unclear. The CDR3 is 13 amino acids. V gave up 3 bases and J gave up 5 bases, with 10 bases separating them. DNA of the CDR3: TGTGCCAGCAGTTTGCCGGGGTTGTATGGCTACACCTTC. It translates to CASSLPGLYGYTF.

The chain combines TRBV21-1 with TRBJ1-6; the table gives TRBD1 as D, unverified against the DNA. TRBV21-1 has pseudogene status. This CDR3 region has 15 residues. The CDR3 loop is CASSMNRQGGSPLHF. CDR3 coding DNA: TGTGCCAGCAGCATGAATCGACAGGGAGGGTCACCCCTCCACTTT.

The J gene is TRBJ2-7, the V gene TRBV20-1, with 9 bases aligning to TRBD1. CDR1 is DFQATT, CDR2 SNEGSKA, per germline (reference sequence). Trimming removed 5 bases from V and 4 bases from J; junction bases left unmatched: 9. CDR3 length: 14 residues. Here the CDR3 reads CSAWDRDNHYEQYF. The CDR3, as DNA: TGCAGTGCTTGGGACAGGGATAATCATTACGAGCAGTACTTC.

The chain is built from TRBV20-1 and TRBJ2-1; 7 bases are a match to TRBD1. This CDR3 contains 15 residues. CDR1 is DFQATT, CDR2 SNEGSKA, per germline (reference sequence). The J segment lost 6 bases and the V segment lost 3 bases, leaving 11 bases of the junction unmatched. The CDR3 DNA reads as TGCAGTGCTAGGGGTTCCGGGACAGCCTTCAATGAGCAGTTCTTC. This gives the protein CSARGSGTAFNEQFF.